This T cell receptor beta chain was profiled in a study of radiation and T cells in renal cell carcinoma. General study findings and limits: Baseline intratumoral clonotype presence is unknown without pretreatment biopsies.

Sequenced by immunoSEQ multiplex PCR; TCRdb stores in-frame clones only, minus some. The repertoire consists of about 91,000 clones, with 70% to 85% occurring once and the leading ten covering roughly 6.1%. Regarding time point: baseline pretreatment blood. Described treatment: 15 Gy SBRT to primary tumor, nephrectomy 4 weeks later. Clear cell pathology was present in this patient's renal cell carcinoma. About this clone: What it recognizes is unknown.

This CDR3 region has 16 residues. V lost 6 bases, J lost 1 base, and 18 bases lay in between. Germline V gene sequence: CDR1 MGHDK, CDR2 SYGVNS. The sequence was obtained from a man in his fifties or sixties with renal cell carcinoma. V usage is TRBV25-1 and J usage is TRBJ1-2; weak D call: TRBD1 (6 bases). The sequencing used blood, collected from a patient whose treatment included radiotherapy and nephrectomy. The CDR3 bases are TGTGCCAGCAGCGGGGGGGTGAGCAGGGGTAACTATGGCTACACCTTC. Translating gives CASSGGVSRGNYGYTF.